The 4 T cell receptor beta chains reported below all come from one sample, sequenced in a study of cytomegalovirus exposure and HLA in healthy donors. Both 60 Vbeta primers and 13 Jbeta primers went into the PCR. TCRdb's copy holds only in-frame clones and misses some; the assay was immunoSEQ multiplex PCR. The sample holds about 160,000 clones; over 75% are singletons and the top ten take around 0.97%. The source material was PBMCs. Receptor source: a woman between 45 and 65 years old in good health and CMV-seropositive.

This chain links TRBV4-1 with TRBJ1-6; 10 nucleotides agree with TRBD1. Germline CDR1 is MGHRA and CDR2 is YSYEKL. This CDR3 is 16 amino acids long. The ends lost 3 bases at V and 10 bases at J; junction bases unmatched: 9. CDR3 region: CASSQPGQGRQSPLHF. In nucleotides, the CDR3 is TGCGCCAGCAGCCAGCCGGGACAGGGGAGGCAGTCACCCCTCCACTTT.

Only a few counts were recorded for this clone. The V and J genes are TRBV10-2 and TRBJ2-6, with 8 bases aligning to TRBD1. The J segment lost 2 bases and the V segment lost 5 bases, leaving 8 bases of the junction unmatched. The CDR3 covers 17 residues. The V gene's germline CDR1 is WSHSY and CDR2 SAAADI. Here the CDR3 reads CASSPEGRGPGANVLTF. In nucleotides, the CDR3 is TGCGCCAGCAGTCCCGAAGGCAGGGGGCCTGGGGCCAACGTCCTGACTTTC.

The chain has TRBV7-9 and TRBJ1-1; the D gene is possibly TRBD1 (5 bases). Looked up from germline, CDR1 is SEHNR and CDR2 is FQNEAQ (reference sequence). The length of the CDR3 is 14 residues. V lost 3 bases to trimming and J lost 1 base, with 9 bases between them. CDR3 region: CASSLRGTNTEAFF. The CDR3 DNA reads TGTGCCAGCAGCTTGCGGGGGACGAACACTGAAGCTTTCTTT.

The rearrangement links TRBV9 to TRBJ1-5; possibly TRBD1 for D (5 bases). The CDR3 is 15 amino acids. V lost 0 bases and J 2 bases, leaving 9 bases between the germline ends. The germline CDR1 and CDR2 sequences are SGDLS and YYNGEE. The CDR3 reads CASSVDPTGNQPQHF. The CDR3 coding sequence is TGTGCCAGCAGCGTAGACCCGACAGGCAATCAGCCCCAGCATTTT.